The 8 T cell receptor beta chains given below trace back to one sample, sequenced in a study of shared clonotypes between healthy human individuals. CD8 cells classed as naive were CD45RO-negative and positively selected for CCR7, excluding terminally differentiated effector memory CD45RA+ cells. Libraries were prepared by immunoSEQ multiplex PCR; TCRdb keeps only in-frame clonotypes and omits some of them. Of around 2,000,000 clones in the sample, about 95% were seen once. Sequencing used naive CD8+ T cells sorted from blood. These receptors all stem from a man aged 18 to 35 in good health.

The chain recombines TRBV2 with TRBJ2-2; D is perhaps TRBD1 (6 bases). Germline values: CDR1 SNHLY, CDR2 FYNNEI. The V end lost 4 bases, the J end lost 1 base, and 10 bases lay between the germline ends. This CDR3 comprises 15 residues. As DNA, the CDR3 is TGTGCCAGCAGTGGGACAGCGATGAACACCGGGGAGCTGTTTTTT. Protein product: CASSGTAMNTGELFF.

The rearrangement uses TRBV12-5 and TRBJ2-3; possibly TRBD2 for D (6 bases). V shed 6 bases and J shed 6 bases, with 10 bases lying between them. Germline loops: CDR1 LGHNT, CDR2 FRNRAP. The CDR3 covers 12 residues. The CDR3 sequence is CASGGDFDTQYF. The CDR3 DNA reads as TGTGCTAGTGGGGGGGACTTTGATACGCAGTATTTT.

This chain joins TRBV15 and TRBJ2-2; D is perhaps TRBD1 (6 bases). Germline V lookup: CDR1 LNHNV, CDR2 YYDKDF (reference sequence). CDR3 length: 13 residues. Trimming removed 8 bases at V and 6 bases at J, with 13 bases between. CDR3 region: CATHEGESGELFF. The CDR3 nucleotides read TGTGCCACCCACGAGGGGGAGTCCGGGGAGCTGTTTTTT. Together with reference TRBV15 and TRBJ2-2, the CDR3 gives the full variable domain: DAMVIQNPRYQVTQFGKPVTLSCSQTLNHNVMYWYQQKSSQAPKLLFHYYDKDFNNEADTPDNFQSRRPNTSFCFLDIRSPGLGDTAMYLCATHEGESGELFFGEGSRLTVL.

The chain links TRBV9 to TRBJ1-1; 7 bases are a match to TRBD1. This CDR3 region has 14 residues. CDR1 SGDLS and CDR2 YYNGEE come from the germline V gene. After removal of 3 bases from V and 3 bases from J, the junction contained 5 bases not matched to a gene. The CDR3 is CASSGRGLDTEAFF. The CDR3, as DNA: TGTGCCAGCAGCGGCAGGGGGTTGGACACTGAAGCTTTCTTT.

V usage is TRBV2 and J usage is TRBJ2-3; D possibly corresponds to TRBD2 (5 bases). Germline assignment: CDR1 SNHLY and CDR2 FYNNEI. Trimming stripped 4 bases from V and 2 bases from J, with 10 bases between. The CDR3 has 14 residues. The CDR3: CASSVERYTDTQYF. In DNA form, the CDR3 reads TGTGCCAGCAGTGTCGAGCGGTACACAGATACGCAGTATTTT.

The chain carries TRBV19 and TRBJ2-7; D is unresolved. Trimming took off 3 bases at V and 7 bases at J, with 13 bases between the two ends. This CDR3 is built from 13 residues. Germline V CDR1 and CDR2: LNHDA, SQIVND (reference sequence). The CDR3 protein is CASSMDREEEQYF. Here the CDR3 DNA reads TGTGCCAGTAGTATGGATAGGGAAGAAGAGCAGTACTTC.

This clone appeared once. V gene TRBV6-6 combines with J gene TRBJ2-7, with TRBD2 matching 7 bases. Trimming took 6 bases from V and 2 from J; bases not matched to a gene: 10. CDR1 and CDR2 (germline): MNHNY, SVGAGI (reference sequence). This CDR3 region has 15 residues. DNA of the CDR3: TGTGCCAGCAGCCTAGAGCGGGAATCCACCTACGAGCAGTACTTC. As protein: CASSLERESTYEQYF.

This CDR3 is CASSKGERQGQYF. The DNA for the CDR3 is TGTGCCAGCAGCAAAGGGGAACGACAGGGGCAGTACTTC. J is TRBJ2-7 and V is TRBV21-1; TRBD1 reflects the table's D call only, with no check against the DNA. TRBV21-1 is assigned pseudogene status. The CDR3 length is 13 residues.